A selection of T cell receptor beta chains follows, all from one sample in a study of blood T cell repertoires in COVID-19. Some clones are missing from TCRdb's copy, which holds only in-frame ones; the method was immunoSEQ multiplex PCR. The sample lists around 200,000 clones; less than 90% were seen once. The sequencing sample was made of PBMCs or T cells enriched from blood (not recorded which). These receptor sequences come from a woman aged 25-40 years who had recovered from COVID-19. Both conserved end residues are part of each CDR3. D genes are given only for firm matches. Only part of the rows carry a size: once, few, many, or a class if the clone is expanded.

J: TRBJ2-7; V: TRBV5-6; size: NA; D: TRBD1; DNA: TGTGCCAGCAGCTTCGGGACAGGGGGCACCTACGAGCAGTACTTC; CDR3: CASSFGTGGTYEQYF
J: TRBJ2-7; V: TRBV9; size: NA; D: NA; DNA: TGTGCCAGCAGCGCCCCCAGGGAAGGGGGATCCTACGAGCAGTACTTC; CDR3: CASSAPREGGSYEQYF
J: TRBJ1-3; V: TRBV5-1; size: NA; D: NA; DNA: TGCGCCAGCAGCTTGGGCCTAAGCTCTGGAAACACCATATATTTT; CDR3: CASSLGLSSGNTIYF
J: TRBJ1-3; V: TRBV4-3; size: NA; D: NA; DNA: TGCGCCAGCAGCCAAGATCGAGTAGGGGGAGCCTCTGGAAACACCATATATTTT; CDR3: CASSQDRVGGASGNTIYF
J: TRBJ1-5; V: TRBV7-9; size: NA; D: NA; DNA: TGTGCCAGCAGCTTAGCGGCGGCGAGCAATCAGCCCCAGCATTTT; CDR3: CASSLAAASNQPQHF
J: TRBJ1-4; V: TRBV7-2; size: NA; D: NA; DNA: TGTGCCAGCAGCGCCCGGGGGGCTGGAACTAATGAAAAACTGTTTTTT; CDR3: CASSARGAGTNEKLFF
J: TRBJ2-7; V: TRBV7-7; size: NA; D: TRBD2; DNA: TGTGCTAGCAGCTTAGGAAAACCTCCGGGACTAGCGAGGGGGGAGCAGTACTTC; CDR3: CASSLGKPPGLARGEQYF
J: TRBJ2-3; V: TRBV6-1; size: NA; D: NA; DNA: TGTGCCAGCAGTGATCGCGGCGCAAGCACAGATACGCAGTATTTT; CDR3: CASSDRGASTDTQYF
J: TRBJ1-5; V: TRBV24-1; size: NA; D: TRBD1; DNA: TGTGCCACGGGACAGGGAGATCAGCCCCAGCATTTT; CDR3: CATGQGDQPQHF
J: TRBJ2-3; V: TRBV4-3; size: NA; D: TRBD2; DNA: TGCGCCAGCAGCCATTCAGGGAGCGGGGGAGGAGATACGCAGTATTTT; CDR3: CASSHSGSGGGDTQYF
J: TRBJ2-7; V: TRBV3-1/TRBV3-2; size: NA; D: NA; DNA: TGTGCCAGCAGCCAACAACAGGTCGCCGAGCAGTACTTC; CDR3: CASSQQQVAEQYF
J: TRBJ1-1; V: TRBV14; size: NA; D: TRBD1; DNA: TGTGCCAGCAGCCTCGGGACAGGGCGGATGAACACTGAAGCTTTCTTT; CDR3: CASSLGTGRMNTEAFF
J: TRBJ1-5; V: TRBV3-1/TRBV3-2; size: NA; D: TRBD1; DNA: TGTGCCAGCAGCCAAGATCTAGGCGGGACAGGGGTAAGCAATCAGCCCCAGCATTTT; CDR3: CASSQDLGGTGVSNQPQHF
J: TRBJ1-2; V: TRBV4-3; size: NA; D: NA; DNA: TGCGCCAGCAGCCAAGTTGGGGGCCTAAGGTATGGCTACACCTTC; CDR3: CASSQVGGLRYGYTF
J: TRBJ1-2; V: TRBV12-2; size: many; D: NA; DNA: TGTGCAAGTCGCCCAACCCTTGGGGGGGGGTATGGCTACACCTTC; CDR3: CASRPTLGGGYGYTF
J: TRBJ1-2; V: TRBV7-3; size: once; D: NA; DNA: TGTGCCAGCAGCCCTGGGGGGAAGGCCTATGGCTACACCTTC; CDR3: CASSPGGKAYGYTF
J: TRBJ1-2; V: TRBV3-1/TRBV3-2; size: NA; D: TRBD1; DNA: TGTGCCAGCAGCCCTAGGACAGGGGGTTGGGGCTACACCTTC; CDR3: CASSPRTGGWGYTF
J: TRBJ2-7; V: TRBV7-2; size: NA; D: NA; DNA: TGTGCCAGCAGCTTAGAATCTTACGAGCAGTACTTC; CDR3: CASSLESYEQYF
J: TRBJ1-2; V: TRBV7-2; size: NA; D: NA; DNA: TGTGCCAGCAGCTTAGGAGGGCTCCCCTATGGCTACACCTTC; CDR3: CASSLGGLPYGYTF
J: TRBJ1-4; V: TRBV5-5; size: NA; D: NA; DNA: TGTGCCAGCAACCCCGGCCAGGCAACTAATGAAAAACTGTTTTTT; CDR3: CASNPGQATNEKLFF
J: TRBJ1-2; V: TRBV6-1; size: once; D: TRBD1; DNA: TGTGCCAGCAGTGAAATCTCCGGGACAGGGTTCTTCTATGGCTACACCTTC; CDR3: CASSEISGTGFFYGYTF
J: TRBJ2-5; V: TRBV18; size: once; D: TRBD2; DNA: TGTGCCAGCTCACCGCTTAGCGGGGGTGGTGGAGAGACCCAGTACTTC; CDR3: CASSPLSGGGGETQYF
J: TRBJ2-7; V: TRBV27; size: NA; D: TRBD1; DNA: TGTGCCAGCAGTCTACGACAGGGGGGCTACGAGCAGTACTTC; CDR3: CASSLRQGGYEQYF
J: TRBJ1-2; V: TRBV4-2; size: once; D: TRBD1; DNA: TGTGCCAGCAGCCAACCCGGGACAGGCGCTAACTATGGCTACACCTTC; CDR3: CASSQPGTGANYGYTF
J: TRBJ1-3; V: TRBV5-4; size: NA; D: NA; DNA: TGTGCCAGCAGCAGCCGGGAGAAATCTGGAAACACCATATATTTT; CDR3: CASSSREKSGNTIYF
J: TRBJ2-1; V: TRBV7-6; size: NA; D: NA; DNA: TGTGCCAGCAGCTTACGGGGGTCGAGCTCCTACAATGAGCAGTTCTTC; CDR3: CASSLRGSSSYNEQFF
J: TRBJ2-2; V: TRBV7-2; size: NA; D: NA; DNA: TGTGCCAGCAGCTTAGTACCGGGGAACACCGGGGAGCTGTTTTTT; CDR3: CASSLVPGNTGELFF